What follows are 31 T cell receptor beta chains derived from one specimen sequenced in a study of graft-versus-host responses after intestinal transplantation. Labeling with CFSE marked around 200,000 responder cells, which were plated with around 200,000 irradiated, violet-dye-labeled stimulator cells. This table comes from immunoSEQ multiplex PCR, and its TCRdb copy is limited to in-frame clones, with some not included. Among some 2,000 clones, about two fifths were seen once, and the ten largest hold 31%. This material consisted of alloreactive CD8+ T cells from a mixed lymphocyte reaction culture, taken before transplantation. The subset was: CFSE-low proliferating T cells sorted from roughly six-day pre-transplant mixed lymphocyte reaction (GvH or HvG direction). All receptors come from a human patient who was an organ donor for intestinal transplantation.

The V and J genes are TRBV6-6 and TRBJ1-6; D is unclear. V was pared by 6 bases and J by 1 base, with 7 bases between. This CDR3 spans 14 amino acids. The V gene's germline CDR1 is MNHNY and CDR2 SVGAGI (reference sequence). The CDR3 spells CASSLQSYNSPLHF. The CDR3 coding sequence is TGTGCCAGCAGCCTCCAGTCCTATAATTCACCCCTCCACTTT.

CDR3: CASSHSPRNIQYF. The CDR3 DNA is TGTGCCAGCAGCCACTCTCCCCGAAACATTCAGTACTTC. The chain is built from TRBV7-8 and TRBJ2-4; D unclear. Trimming took off 5 bases at V and 6 bases at J, with 11 bases between the two ends. The CDR3 spans 13 residues. Per the germline V gene, CDR1 is SGHVS and CDR2 is FQNEAQ.

This clone was seen only a few times. The V and J genes are TRBV27 and TRBJ1-2; D is ambiguous. V dropped 2 bases and J dropped 8 bases, with 15 bases sitting between them. The CDR3 length is 14 residues. Germline loops: CDR1 MNHEY, CDR2 SMNVEV (reference sequence). The CDR3 is CASSLMAGYSGYTF. The CDR3 DNA reads TGTGCCAGCAGTTTAATGGCCGGGTACAGCGGCTACACCTTC.

This clone is judged medium-sized. V gene TRBV28 combines with J gene TRBJ2-5, with 11 bases fitting TRBD2. The germline V gene encodes CDR1 MDHEN and CDR2 SYDVKM. CDR3 length equals 17 residues. V lost 1 base and J lost 5; bases outside the gene matches: 9. CDR3 in DNA: TGTGCCAGCAGTTTATCCCCATTAGCGGGGGGGCCGGAGACCCAGTACTTC. This encodes CASSLSPLAGGPETQYF.

This chain joins TRBV5-4 and TRBJ2-7; D may match TRBD1 or TRBD2 (5 bases each). From germline, CDR1 is SGHNT and CDR2 YYREEE (reference sequence). The CDR3 length is 13 residues. The germline V and J ends were trimmed by 6 bases and 6 bases, with 16 bases remaining between them. DNA for the CDR3: TGTGCCAGCACCGACTGGGACCGGGGCGAGCAGTACTTC. Its translation: CASTDWDRGEQYF.

Within the sample, this clone is large. The chain uses TRBV4-1 and TRBJ1-5, with TRBD1 matching 7 bases. The junction had 6 bases not matched to a gene; V was cut back by 4 bases and J by 6 bases. Looked up from germline, CDR1 is MGHRA and CDR2 is YSYEKL. The CDR3 is 14 amino acids. The CDR3 nucleotides read TGCGCCAGCAGCCTTACAGGGGAAGGTCAGCCCCAGCATTTT. Its protein is CASSLTGEGQPQHF.

Relative to its sample, this clone is hyperexpanded. V and J are TRBV10-1 and TRBJ1-1; D remains ambiguous. V lost 4 bases, J lost 0 bases, and 6 bases lay in between. Germline assignment: CDR1 WNHNN and CDR2 SYGVQD (reference sequence). The CDR3 has 13 residues. The DNA of the CDR3 is TGCGCCAGCAGTGTCTCGATGAACACTGAAGCTTTCTTT. Translating it yields CASSVSMNTEAFF.

V is TRBV6-8 and J is TRBJ2-7, with D hard to call. Trimming shortened V by 3 bases and J by 6 bases, and 12 bases separated the two germline ends. The germline CDR1 and CDR2 sequences are MNHGY and SAAAGT. This CDR3 contains 13 residues. The chain's CDR3 is CASSYVTGSEQYF. The CDR3 DNA sequence: TGTGCCAGCAGTTATGTCACCGGATCCGAGCAGTACTTC.

This clone was observed a single time. The chain recombines TRBV5-1 with TRBJ2-3; 9 bases fit TRBD2. CDR1 SGHRS and CDR2 YFSETQ come from the germline V gene. Trimming removed 1 base from V and 4 bases from J; junction bases left unmatched: 7. The CDR3 sequence is 16 residues long. Here the CDR3 DNA reads TGCGCCAGCAGCTTGTTCGGCGGGGGGGCCGCAGATACGCAGTATTTT. Encoded protein: CASSLFGGGAADTQYF.

This chain links TRBV7-9 with TRBJ2-7; D remains ambiguous. The CDR3 is 12 residues long. With 5 bases removed from V and 6 bases from J, the gap between germline ends came to 11 bases. Germline CDR1 is SEHNR and CDR2 is FQNEAQ (reference sequence). The CDR3 protein is CASSPIAFEQYF. The CDR3 bases are TGTGCCAGCAGCCCCATAGCCTTCGAGCAGTACTTC.

By share, this clone counts as medium-sized. The V and J genes are TRBV7-2 and TRBJ2-3; possibly TRBD1 for D (6 bases). V lost 5 bases to trimming and J lost 4 bases, with 13 bases between them. The CDR3 is 14 residues long. CDR1 and CDR2 from the germline V gene are SGHTA and FQGNSA. The CDR3 sequence: CASSPGESADTQYF. The CDR3 nucleotides are TGTGCCAGCAGCCCAGGGGAAAGTGCAGATACGCAGTATTTT. The full variable domain, with the rest looked up from reference TRBV7-2 and TRBJ2-3, is GAGVSQSPSNKVTEKGKDVELRCDPISGHTALYWYRQSLGQGLEFLIYFQGNSAPDKSGLPSDRFSAERTGGSVSTLTIQRTQQEDSAVYLCASSPGESADTQYFGPGTRLTVL.

This clone has a handful of counts. The V call is TRBV9, the J call TRBJ2-1, with 8 bases matching TRBD2. V lost 0 bases and J lost 6; bases outside the gene matches: 11. Germline assignment: CDR1 SGDLS and CDR2 YYNGEE. The CDR3 consists of 17 residues. The CDR3 DNA sequence: TGTGCCAGCAGCGTAGAAGCGGGGGCGTACTCTCGCAATGAGCAGTTCTTC. It encodes CASSVEAGAYSRNEQFF.

The sample holds a few counts of this clone. This CDR3 is also generated by other DNA sequences in the sample. V and J are TRBV19 and TRBJ1-5; D is ambiguous. The CDR3 spans 14 residues. Germline CDR1 LNHDA, CDR2 SQIVND (reference sequence). V was cut by 2 bases and J by 0 bases, with 5 bases left in between. CDR3 nucleotide sequence: TGTGCCAGTAGTATATCATCTAGCAATCAGCCCCAGCATTTT. This gives the protein CASSISSSNQPQHF.

The rearrangement joins TRBV27 to TRBJ2-1, with 14 bases identical to TRBD2. The CDR3 is 15 amino acids. The V gene's germline CDR1 is MNHEY and CDR2 SMNVEV (reference sequence). V was clipped by 7 bases and J by 8 bases; unmatched bases: 7. Here the CDR3 DNA reads TGTGCCAGCATGCGGACTAGCGGGGGGTTGGATGAGCAGTTCTTC. Translating gives CASMRTSGGLDEQFF.

By sample fraction, this clone is large. The rearrangement uses TRBV11-2 and TRBJ2-4; 7 bases fit TRBD2. J lost 8 bases, V lost 5 bases, and 6 bases had no gene match. CDR1 is SGHAT, CDR2 FQNNGV, per germline. This CDR3 comprises 13 residues. The CDR3 protein is CASSVTSWDIQYF. The CDR3 DNA reads TGTGCCAGCAGCGTGACTAGCTGGGACATTCAGTACTTC.

This clone was observed a handful of times. The rearrangement uses TRBV4-1 and TRBJ2-7; maybe TRBD1 (6 bases). This CDR3 has 14 residues. V was trimmed by 4 bases and J by 2 bases, leaving 12 bases between them. Germline-derived CDR1 and CDR2 are MGHRA and YSYEKL. For the CDR3, the DNA is TGCGCCAGCAGCCCATTGACAGGTCCCTACGAGCAGTACTTC. Its translation: CASSPLTGPYEQYF.

This chain links TRBV27 with TRBJ2-1, with TRBD2 identical over 12 bases. With 2 bases clipped from V and 1 base from J, the junction kept 3 bases outside the gene matches. CDR1 and CDR2 (germline): MNHEY, SMNVEV (reference sequence). The CDR3 has 17 residues. CDR3 amino acids: CASSLLGLAGSYNEQFF. The CDR3 DNA reads as TGTGCCAGCAGTTTACTCGGACTAGCGGGGTCCTACAATGAGCAGTTCTTC.

This sequence joins TRBV6-6 and TRBJ2-7, with D possibly matching TRBD2 (6 bases). The V gene's germline CDR1 is MNHNY and CDR2 SVGAGI (reference sequence). The CDR3 totals 12 residues. V shed 2 bases and J shed 9 bases, with 11 bases lying between them. The CDR3 DNA reads TGTGCCAGCAGTTACCCCTCGACTAGGCAGTACTTC. Its translation is CASSYPSTRQYF.

The chain carries TRBV5-4 and TRBJ1-3; D call uncertain. Per the germline V gene, CDR1 is SGHNT and CDR2 is YYREEE (reference sequence). This CDR3 contains 14 residues. V lost 4 bases and J 5 bases, leaving 13 bases between the germline ends. The CDR3 DNA follows: TGTGCCAGCAGCCCGTGGAGGGATAGAAACACCATATATTTT. Protein product: CASSPWRDRNTIYF.

The chain carries TRBV6-1 and TRBJ2-3; 8 bases match TRBD2. The CDR3 has 15 amino acids. Germline CDR1 is MNHNS and CDR2 is SASEGT. The V and J ends lost 2 bases and 2 bases, in that order; junction bases with no gene match: 3. DNA of the CDR3: TGTGCCAGCAGTGAATTAGCGGGGTACACAGATACGCAGTATTTT. It yields the protein CASSELAGYTDTQYF.

The chain has TRBV6-6 and TRBJ1-2, with 7 positions matching TRBD1. Germline CDR1 is MNHNY and CDR2 is SVGAGI (reference sequence). This CDR3 spans 13 amino acids. The trim removed 4 bases at V and 11 bases at J, leaving 10 bases unmatched. The CDR3 loop reads CASSFTTGTSYTF. CDR3 DNA sequence: TGTGCCAGCAGTTTTACGACAGGGACAAGTTACACCTTC.

The gene calls are TRBV4-2 and TRBJ2-3, with 12 positions matching TRBD1. The CDR3 covers 16 residues. V shed 6 bases and J 4 bases; nucleotides not matched to a gene: 8. Germline CDR1 is LGHNA and CDR2 is YNFKEQ. CDR3 bases: TGTGCCAGCAGTAGTTCCGGGACAGGGGGCCCAGATACGCAGTATTTT. This translates into CASSSSGTGGPDTQYF.

By sample share, this clone is medium-sized. The chain couples TRBV5-1 to TRBJ1-3; D is undetermined. The V gene lost 1 base and the J gene lost 0 bases, with 14 bases spanning the gap. CDR1 is SGHRS, CDR2 YFSETQ, per germline. There are 17 residues in the CDR3. The CDR3 spells CASSLWSTGSSGNTIYF. The CDR3 nucleotides are TGCGCCAGCAGCTTGTGGTCAACGGGGAGCTCTGGAAACACCATATATTTT.

The chain recombines TRBV7-8 with TRBJ2-6, with a tentative D call TRBD2 (5 bases). The V gene's germline CDR1 is SGHVS and CDR2 FQNEAQ. The CDR3 is 19 amino acids. Trimming shortened V by 5 bases and J by 0 bases, and 20 bases separated the two germline ends. CDR3 amino acids: CASSPHGLLLISGANVLTF. The CDR3, as DNA: TGTGCCAGCAGCCCCCACGGACTGCTATTGATCTCTGGGGCCAACGTCCTGACTTTC. The whole variable domain, remainder taken from reference TRBV7-8 and TRBJ2-6, is GAGVSQSPRYKVAKRGQDVALRCDPISGHVSLFWYQQALGQGPEFLTYFQNEAQLDKSGLPSDRFFAERPEGSVSTLKIQRTQQEDSAVYLCASSPHGLLLISGANVLTFGAGSRLTVL.

A few counts support this clone. The J gene is TRBJ1-2, the V gene TRBV28, with 7 nucleotides matching TRBD1. CDR1 and CDR2 (germline): MDHEN, SYDVKM. The length of the CDR3 is 14 residues. After removal of 8 bases from V and 4 bases from J, the junction contained 10 bases not matched to a gene. The CDR3 loop reads CASGPPGGGYGYTF. DNA for the CDR3: TGTGCCAGCGGCCCCCCAGGGGGAGGCTATGGCTACACCTTC.

Only a few counts were recorded for this clone. The CDR3 DNA sequence: TGTGCCAGCAGCTTTGCAGAGGGCCGCTACAATGAGCAGTTCTTC. It translates to CASSFAEGRYNEQFF. The chain links TRBV11-1 to TRBJ2-1; weak D call: TRBD2 (5 bases). CDR1 and CDR2 from the germline V gene are SGHAT and FQDESV (reference sequence). CDR3 size: 15 residues. Trimming took off 3 bases at V and 3 bases at J, with 12 bases between the two ends.

The chain combines TRBV15 with TRBJ2-2; D remains unclear. V lost 10 bases and J lost 2, with 14 bases in between. The CDR3 runs 14 residues. From germline, CDR1 is LNHNV and CDR2 YYDKDF (reference sequence). Here the CDR3 DNA reads TGTGCCATCCGCTTGGACCACAACACCGGGGAGCTGTTTTTT. Amino acid sequence: CAIRLDHNTGELFF.

V and J are TRBV6-5 and TRBJ1-5; D call uncertain. The CDR3 consists of 14 residues. Trimming removed 5 bases at V and 6 bases at J, with 14 bases between. Germline V CDR1 and CDR2: MNHEY, SVGAGI. The CDR3 region has the DNA TGTGCCAGCAGTGACGGGTTGAGGACTCAGCCCCAGCATTTT. It yields the protein CASSDGLRTQPQHF.

This clone occurred a few times. This chain links TRBV5-6 with TRBJ2-7; D is undetermined. V was clipped by 1 base and J by 3 bases, with 17 bases between them. CDR1 and CDR2 from the germline V gene are SGHDT and YYEEEE. The CDR3 loop spans 16 amino acids. CDR3 nucleotides: TGTGCCAGCAGCTTGTATCTAGGCACGGTATTCTACGAGCAGTACTTC. It codes for CASSLYLGTVFYEQYF.

The genes are TRBV19 and TRBJ1-1, with D possibly TRBD1 on 6 matching bases. CDR1 and CDR2 from the germline V gene are LNHDA and SQIVND (reference sequence). Trimming removed 5 bases from V and 8 bases from J, with 18 bases in between. The CDR3 is 14 residues long. The DNA of the CDR3 is TGTGCCAGTAGTCCTTCGAGTGGGGGGACAGAAGCTTTCTTT. Protein sequence: CASSPSSGGTEAFF. Complete variable domain (other parts from reference TRBV19 and TRBJ1-1): DGGITQSPKYLFRKEGQNVTLSCEQNLNHDAMYWYRQDPGQGLRLIYYSQIVNDFQKGDIAEGYSVSREKKESFPLTVTSAQKNPTAFYLCASSPSSGGTEAFFGQGTRLTVV.

The chain recombines TRBV6-5 with TRBJ1-1, with D possibly being TRBD1 (5 bases). Germline CDR1 and CDR2: MNHEY and SVGAGI. V lost 10 bases, J lost 7 bases, and 13 bases lay in between. This CDR3 has 11 amino acids. The CDR3 sequence is CATLRGGEAFF. CDR3 coding DNA: TGTGCCACCCTCCGGGGGGGTGAAGCTTTCTTT.